This T cell receptor (beta chain) was identified during a study of tumor-infiltrating lymphocytes in primary liver carcinoma. With around 520 ng total RNA as template and a constant-region primer, TCR beta cDNA was made. Library construction for TCR beta comprised three nested multiplex PCR rounds performed with slightly modified ARM-PCR. Both of the initial two PCR rounds ran for nine to eleven cycles and employed TRBV1-TRBV30 forward primers alongside a C-beta reverse primer. TCRdb recomputed calls from the multiplex PCR reads with MiXCR, one row per CDR3 protein. The sample contains about 110,000 distinct CDR3 sequences, 65% of which appear only once. The germline V gene has CDR1 SEHNR and CDR2 FQNEAQ (reference sequence). The CDR3 is made up of 15 amino acids. V lost 5 bases and J lost 9; bases outside the gene matches: 9. Starting material for RNA and DNA co-extraction consisted of about 20-33 mg of unsorted bulk tissue. Five separate regions were sampled from each tumor.

Sequenced sample: liver tumor tissue from sampling region 1. The subset denotes: tumor region T1, superior pole. The sequence derives from a woman aged 55-69 years with primary liver carcinoma and hepatitis B virus infection. The V gene is TRBV7-9, the J gene TRBJ2-1; TRBD1 agrees at 11 bases. CDR3 protein: CASSPWGQGVGEQFF. Written as DNA, the CDR3 is TGTGCCAGCAGCCCTTGGGGACAGGGGGTGGGTGAGCAGTTCTTC.